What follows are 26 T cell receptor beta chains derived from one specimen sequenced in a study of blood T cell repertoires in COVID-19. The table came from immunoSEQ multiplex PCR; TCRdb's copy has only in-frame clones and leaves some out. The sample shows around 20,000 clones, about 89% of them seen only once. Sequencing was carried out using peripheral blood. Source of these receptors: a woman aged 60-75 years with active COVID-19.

The CDR3 DNA is TGCGCCAGCGGCCGGCAGGGGGTTCAGGCTGAGCAGTTCTTC. This codes for CASGRQGVQAEQFF. This sequence joins TRBV5-1 and TRBJ2-1; 7 bases align to TRBD1. The germline V gene has CDR1 SGHRS and CDR2 YFSETQ. After removal of 7 bases from V and 9 bases from J, the junction contained 13 bases not matched to a gene. The CDR3 sequence is 14 residues long.

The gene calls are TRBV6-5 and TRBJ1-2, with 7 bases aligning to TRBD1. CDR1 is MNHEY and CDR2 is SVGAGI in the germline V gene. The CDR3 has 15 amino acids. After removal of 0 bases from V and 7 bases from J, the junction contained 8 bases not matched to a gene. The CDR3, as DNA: TGTGCCAGCAGTTACTCATTTGGGCAGGGGGGTGGCTACACCTTC. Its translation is CASSYSFGQGGGYTF.

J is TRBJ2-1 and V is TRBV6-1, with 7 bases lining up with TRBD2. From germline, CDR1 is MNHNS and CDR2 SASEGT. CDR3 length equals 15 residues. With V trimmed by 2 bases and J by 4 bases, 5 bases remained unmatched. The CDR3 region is CASSEQAGYYNEQFF. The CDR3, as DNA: TGTGCCAGCAGTGAACAAGCGGGGTATTACAATGAGCAGTTCTTC.

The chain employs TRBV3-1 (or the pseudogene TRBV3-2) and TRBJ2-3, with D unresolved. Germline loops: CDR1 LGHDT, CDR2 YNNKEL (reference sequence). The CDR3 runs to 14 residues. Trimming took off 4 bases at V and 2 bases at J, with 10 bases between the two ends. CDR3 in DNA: TGTGCCAGCAGCCTCCCGGGTCCCACAGATACGCAGTATTTT. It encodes CASSLPGPTDTQYF.

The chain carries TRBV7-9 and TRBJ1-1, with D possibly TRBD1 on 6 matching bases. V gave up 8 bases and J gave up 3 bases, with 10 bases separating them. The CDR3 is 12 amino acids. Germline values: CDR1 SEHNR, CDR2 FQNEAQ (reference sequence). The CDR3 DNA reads TGTGCCAGCCACAGGGCGGACACTGAAGCTTTCTTT. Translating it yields CASHRADTEAFF.

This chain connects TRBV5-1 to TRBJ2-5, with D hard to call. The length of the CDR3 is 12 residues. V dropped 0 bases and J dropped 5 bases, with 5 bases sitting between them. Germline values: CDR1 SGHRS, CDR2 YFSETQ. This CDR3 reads CASSLGAETQYF. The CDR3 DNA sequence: TGCGCCAGCAGCTTGGGGGCGGAGACCCAGTACTTC.

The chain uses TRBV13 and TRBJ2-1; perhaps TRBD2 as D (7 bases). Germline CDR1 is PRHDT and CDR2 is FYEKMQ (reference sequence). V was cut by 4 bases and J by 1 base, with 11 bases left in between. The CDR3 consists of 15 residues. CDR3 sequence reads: CASSSRGGSYNEQFF. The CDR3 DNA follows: TGTGCCAGCAGCTCCAGGGGAGGGTCCTACAATGAGCAGTTCTTC.

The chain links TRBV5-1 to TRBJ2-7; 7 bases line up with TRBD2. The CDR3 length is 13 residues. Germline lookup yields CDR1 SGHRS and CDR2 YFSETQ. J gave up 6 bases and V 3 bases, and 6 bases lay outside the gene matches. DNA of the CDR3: TGCGCCAGCAGCTCGGGAGCGGGACTCGAGCAGTACTTC. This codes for CASSSGAGLEQYF. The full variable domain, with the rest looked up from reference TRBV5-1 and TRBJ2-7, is KAGVTQTPRYLIKTRGQQVTLSCSPISGHRSVSWYQQTPGQGLQFLFEYFSETQRNKGNFPGRFSGRQFSNSRSEMNVSTLELGDSALYLCASSSGAGLEQYFGPGTRLTVT.

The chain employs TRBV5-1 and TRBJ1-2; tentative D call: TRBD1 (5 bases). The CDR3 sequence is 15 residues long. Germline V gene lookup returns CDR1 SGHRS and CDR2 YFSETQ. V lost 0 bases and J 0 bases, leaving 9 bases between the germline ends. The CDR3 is CASSLGGEANYGYTF. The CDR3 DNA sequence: TGCGCCAGCAGCTTGGGAGGGGAGGCTAACTATGGCTACACCTTC. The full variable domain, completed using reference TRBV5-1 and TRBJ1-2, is KAGVTQTPRYLIKTRGQQVTLSCSPISGHRSVSWYQQTPGQGLQFLFEYFSETQRNKGNFPGRFSGRQFSNSRSEMNVSTLELGDSALYLCASSLGGEANYGYTFGSGTRLTVV.

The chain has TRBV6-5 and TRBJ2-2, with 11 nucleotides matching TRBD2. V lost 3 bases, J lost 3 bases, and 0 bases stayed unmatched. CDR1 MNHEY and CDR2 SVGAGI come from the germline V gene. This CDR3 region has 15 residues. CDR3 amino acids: CASSYSGGDTGELFF. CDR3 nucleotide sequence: TGTGCCAGCAGTTATAGCGGGGGGGACACCGGGGAGCTGTTTTTT.

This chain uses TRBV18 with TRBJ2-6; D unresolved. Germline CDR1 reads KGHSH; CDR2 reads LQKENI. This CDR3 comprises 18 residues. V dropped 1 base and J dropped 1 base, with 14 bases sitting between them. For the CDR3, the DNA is TGTGCCAGCTCACCACTCGATGTCCGGTCGTCTGGGGCCAACGTCCTGACTTTC. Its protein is CASSPLDVRSSGANVLTF. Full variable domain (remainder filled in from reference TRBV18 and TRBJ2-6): NAGVMQNPRHLVRRRGQEARLRCSPMKGHSHVYWYRQLPEEGLKFMVYLQKENIIDESGMPKERFSAEFPKEGPSILRIQQVVRGDSAAYFCASSPLDVRSSGANVLTFGAGSRLTVL.

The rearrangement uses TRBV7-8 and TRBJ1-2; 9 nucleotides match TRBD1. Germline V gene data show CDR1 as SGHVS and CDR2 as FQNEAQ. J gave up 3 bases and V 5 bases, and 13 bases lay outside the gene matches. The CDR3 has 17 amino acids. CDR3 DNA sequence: TGTGCCAGCAGCCCCCGCGCCGGACAGGGGACCGACTATGGCTACACCTTC. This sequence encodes CASSPRAGQGTDYGYTF.

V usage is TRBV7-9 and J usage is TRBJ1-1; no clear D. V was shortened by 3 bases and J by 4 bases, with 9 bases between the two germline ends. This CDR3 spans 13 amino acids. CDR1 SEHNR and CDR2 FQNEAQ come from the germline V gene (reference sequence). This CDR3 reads CASSFFLATEAFF. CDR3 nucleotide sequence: TGTGCCAGCAGCTTTTTTTTGGCCACTGAAGCTTTCTTT.

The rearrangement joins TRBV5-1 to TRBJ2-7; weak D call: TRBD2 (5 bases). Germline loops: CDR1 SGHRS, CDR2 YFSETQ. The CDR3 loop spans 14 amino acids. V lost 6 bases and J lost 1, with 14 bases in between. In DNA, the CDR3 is TGCGCCAGCATGGCGGGTGCTGCTTCCTACGAGCAGTACTTC. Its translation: CASMAGAASYEQYF. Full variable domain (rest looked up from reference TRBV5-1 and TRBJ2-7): KAGVTQTPRYLIKTRGQQVTLSCSPISGHRSVSWYQQTPGQGLQFLFEYFSETQRNKGNFPGRFSGRQFSNSRSEMNVSTLELGDSALYLCASMAGAASYEQYFGPGTRLTVT.

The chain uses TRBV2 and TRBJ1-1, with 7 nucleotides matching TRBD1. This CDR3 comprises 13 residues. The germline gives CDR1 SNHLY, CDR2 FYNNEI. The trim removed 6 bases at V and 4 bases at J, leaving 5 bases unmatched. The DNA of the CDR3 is TGTGCCAGCAGGAACGCAGGGGGCACTGAAGCTTTCTTT. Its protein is CASRNAGGTEAFF. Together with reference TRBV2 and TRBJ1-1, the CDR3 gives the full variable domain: EPEVTQTPSHQVTQMGQEVILRCVPISNHLYFYWYRQILGQKVEFLVSFYNNEISEKSEIFDDQFSVERPDGSNFTLKIRSTKLEDSAMYFCASRNAGGTEAFFGQGTRLTVV.

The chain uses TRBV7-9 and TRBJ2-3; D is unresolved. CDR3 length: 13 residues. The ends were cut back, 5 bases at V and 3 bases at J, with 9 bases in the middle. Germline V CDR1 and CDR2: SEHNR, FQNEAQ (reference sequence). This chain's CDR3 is CASSTDGTDTQYF. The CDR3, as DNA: TGTGCCAGCAGCACCGACGGGACAGATACGCAGTATTTT.

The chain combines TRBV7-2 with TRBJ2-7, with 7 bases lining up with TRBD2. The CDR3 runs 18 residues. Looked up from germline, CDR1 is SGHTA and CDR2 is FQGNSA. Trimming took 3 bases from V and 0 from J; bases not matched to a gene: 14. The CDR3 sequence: CASSFPGLQTPSSYEQYF. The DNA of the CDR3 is TGTGCCAGCAGCTTCCCGGGACTACAAACTCCCAGCTCCTACGAGCAGTACTTC.

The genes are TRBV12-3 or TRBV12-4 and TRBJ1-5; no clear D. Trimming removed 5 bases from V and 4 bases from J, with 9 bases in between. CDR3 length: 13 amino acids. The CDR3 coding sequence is TGTGCCAGCAGTGTAGGCACAAATCAGCCCCAGCATTTT. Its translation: CASSVGTNQPQHF.

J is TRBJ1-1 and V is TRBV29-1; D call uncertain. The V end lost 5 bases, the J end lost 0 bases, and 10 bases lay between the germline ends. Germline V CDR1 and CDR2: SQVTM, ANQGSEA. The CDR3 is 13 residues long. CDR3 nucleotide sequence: TGCAGCGTTCGAAACAGAATGAACACTGAAGCTTTCTTT. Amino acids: CSVRNRMNTEAFF.

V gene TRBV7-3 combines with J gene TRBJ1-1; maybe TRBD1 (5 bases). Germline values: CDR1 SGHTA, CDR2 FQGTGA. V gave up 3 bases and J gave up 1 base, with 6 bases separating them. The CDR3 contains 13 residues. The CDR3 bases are TGTGCCAGCAGCTTGGACACGAACACTGAAGCTTTCTTT. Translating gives CASSLDTNTEAFF.

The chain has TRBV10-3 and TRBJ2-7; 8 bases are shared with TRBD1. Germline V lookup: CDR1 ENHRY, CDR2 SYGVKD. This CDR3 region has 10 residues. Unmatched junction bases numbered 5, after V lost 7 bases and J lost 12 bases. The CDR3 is CAIKSGGLYF. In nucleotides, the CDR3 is TGTGCCATCAAGTCAGGGGGCCTGTACTTC.

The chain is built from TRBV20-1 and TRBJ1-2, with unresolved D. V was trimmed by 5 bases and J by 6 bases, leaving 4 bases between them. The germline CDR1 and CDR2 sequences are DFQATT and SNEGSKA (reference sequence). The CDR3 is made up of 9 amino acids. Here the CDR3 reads CSAVNGYTF. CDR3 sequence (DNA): TGCAGTGCTGTCAATGGCTACACCTTC.

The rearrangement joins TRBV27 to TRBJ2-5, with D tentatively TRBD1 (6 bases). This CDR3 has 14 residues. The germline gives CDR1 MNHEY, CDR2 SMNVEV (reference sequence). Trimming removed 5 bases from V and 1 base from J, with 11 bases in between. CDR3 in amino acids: CASSKSGAQETQYF. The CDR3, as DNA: TGTGCCAGCAGTAAGTCAGGGGCCCAAGAGACCCAGTACTTC.

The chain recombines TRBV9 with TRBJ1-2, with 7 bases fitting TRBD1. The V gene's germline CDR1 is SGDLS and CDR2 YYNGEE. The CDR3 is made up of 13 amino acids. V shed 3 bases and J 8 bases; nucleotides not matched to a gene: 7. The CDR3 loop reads CASSETGFGGYTF. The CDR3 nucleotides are TGTGCCAGCAGCGAGACAGGGTTCGGGGGCTACACCTTC. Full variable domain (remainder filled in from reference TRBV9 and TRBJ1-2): DSGVTQTPKHLITATGQRVTLRCSPRSGDLSVYWYQQSLDQGLQFLIQYYNGEERAKGNILERFSAQQFPDLHSELNLSSLELGDSALYFCASSETGFGGYTFGSGTRLTVV.

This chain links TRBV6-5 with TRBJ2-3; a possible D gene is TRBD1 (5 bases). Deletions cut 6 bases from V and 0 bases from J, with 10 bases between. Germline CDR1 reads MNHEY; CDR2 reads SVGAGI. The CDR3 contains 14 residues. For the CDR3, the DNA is TGTGCCAGCAGGGACACCTTTAGCACAGATACGCAGTATTTT. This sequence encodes CASRDTFSTDTQYF.

CDR3 DNA: TGCGCCGGCCACCCCGTTGACTATGGCTACACCTTC. Protein sequence: CAGHPVDYGYTF. J is TRBJ1-2 and V is TRBV23-1; D unclear. TRBV23-1 is classed as an ORF, of uncertain function. V lost 11 bases and J lost 3, with 13 bases in between. This CDR3 comprises 12 residues.